The 16 T cell receptor beta chains given below trace back to one sample, sequenced in a study of blood T cell repertoires in COVID-19. Measured with immunoSEQ multiplex PCR; TCRdb has only the in-frame clones, and not every one. The sample lists a few hundred thousand clones, around 88% occurring once. The sample consisted of peripheral blood. These receptors all come from a man of 80 years or more with acute or convalescent COVID-19.

The rearrangement joins TRBV19 to TRBJ2-2; the D is unclear. V lost 3 bases to trimming and J lost 1 base, with 6 bases between them. This CDR3 has 14 amino acids. The germline gives CDR1 LNHDA, CDR2 SQIVND (reference sequence). This CDR3 is CASSILVNTGELFF. The CDR3 nucleotides are TGTGCCAGTAGTATCCTTGTGAACACCGGGGAGCTGTTTTTT.

This sequence joins TRBV7-3 and TRBJ1-2; no definite D call. The CDR3 loop spans 12 amino acids. V was trimmed by 0 bases and J by 8 bases, leaving 7 bases between them. Per germline, CDR1 SGHTA and CDR2 FQGTGA. For the CDR3, the DNA is TGTGCCAGCAGCTTAACCCCCGAGGGCTACACCTTC. It codes for CASSLTPEGYTF. The full variable domain, with the rest looked up from reference TRBV7-3 and TRBJ1-2, is GAGVSQTPSNKVTEKGKYVELRCDPISGHTALYWYRQSLGQGPEFLIYFQGTGAADDSGLPNDRFFAVRPEGSVSTLKIQRTERGDSAVYLCASSLTPEGYTFGSGTRLTVV.

The chain links TRBV5-8 to TRBJ2-6, with 7 bases that match TRBD2. Germline CDR1 and CDR2: SGHTS and YDEGEE. With 3 bases clipped from V and 0 bases from J, the junction kept 6 bases outside the gene matches. The CDR3 contains 17 residues. Here the CDR3 DNA reads TGTGCCAGCAGCTCGGGGGGTTCTAGCTCTGGGGCCAACGTCCTGACTTTC. Translating gives CASSSGGSSSGANVLTF.

The chain carries TRBV12-3 or TRBV12-4 and TRBJ1-5, with D uncertain. V dropped 4 bases and J dropped 3 bases, with 7 bases sitting between them. The CDR3 has 13 amino acids. The CDR3 nucleotides are TGTGCCAGCAGTTCGGGGTTCAATCAGCCCCAGCATTTT. Its translation is CASSSGFNQPQHF.

V is TRBV28 and J is TRBJ2-4; weak D call: TRBD2 (5 bases). The CDR3 spans 12 residues. V lost 3 bases and J 9 bases, leaving 9 bases between the germline ends. Germline lookup yields CDR1 MDHEN and CDR2 SYDVKM. CDR3 loop: CASSLSRGIQYF. In DNA, the CDR3 is TGTGCCAGCAGTTTGTCTCGGGGCATTCAGTACTTC.

This clone has just one count. The chain joins TRBV28 to TRBJ2-5; tentative D call: TRBD2 (5 bases). Germline values: CDR1 MDHEN, CDR2 SYDVKM. V lost 5 bases, J lost 2 bases, and 15 bases lay in between. The CDR3 sequence is 15 residues long. The CDR3 is CASSLSGFRQETQYF. The CDR3 DNA is TGTGCCAGCAGTCTATCGGGGTTCCGACAAGAGACCCAGTACTTC.

V and J are TRBV6-5 and TRBJ2-2, with 7 nucleotides matching TRBD1. J lost 5 bases, V lost 6 bases, and 9 bases had no gene match. In germline, CDR1 is MNHEY, CDR2 SVGAGI. The CDR3 extends over 15 amino acids. The chain's CDR3 is CASRPNRGGTGELFF. In nucleotides, the CDR3 is TGTGCCAGCAGACCCAACAGGGGTGGGACCGGGGAGCTGTTTTTT.

This clone was counted only a few times. The chain combines TRBV18 with TRBJ1-2, with D maybe TRBD1 (6 bases). Trimming removed 5 bases from V and 0 bases from J, with 13 bases in between. This CDR3 spans 15 amino acids. Germline V gene lookup returns CDR1 KGHSH and CDR2 LQKENI. The CDR3 sequence: CASSARDITNYGYTF. The CDR3 nucleotides read TGTGCCAGCTCAGCCCGGGACATCACTAACTATGGCTACACCTTC.

The chain carries TRBV19 and TRBJ2-4; the D is unclear. The CDR3 covers 16 residues. Trimming shortened V by 3 bases and J by 1 base, and 13 bases separated the two germline ends. Germline values: CDR1 LNHDA, CDR2 SQIVND (reference sequence). The CDR3 region is CASSMLSRHAKNIQYF. In DNA, the CDR3 is TGTGCCAGTAGTATGTTGAGCCGTCATGCCAAAAACATTCAGTACTTC.

J is TRBJ2-5 and V is TRBV7-8; maybe TRBD2 (6 bases). Germline V gives CDR1 SGHVS, CDR2 FQNEAQ. V lost 5 bases and J 5 bases, leaving 15 bases between the germline ends. This CDR3 is built from 14 residues. CDR3 DNA sequence: TGTGCCAGCAGCCGGCTGGAGGGGCTTGAGACCCAGTACTTC. Protein product: CASSRLEGLETQYF.

The sample holds a few counts of this clone. This sequence joins TRBV18 and TRBJ2-1; 7 bases line up with TRBD2. The CDR3 contains 14 residues. The V gene end was trimmed by 0 bases and the J gene end by 12 bases; junction bases not matched to a gene: 8. Germline V gives CDR1 KGHSH, CDR2 LQKENI. The CDR3 region has the DNA TGTGCCAGCTCACCACCCCCGGCTAGCGGTGCGCAGTTCTTC. This translates into CASSPPPASGAQFF.

This clone has only a few counts. The chain couples TRBV18 to TRBJ2-7; tentative D call: TRBD1 (7 bases). Germline V lookup: CDR1 KGHSH, CDR2 LQKENI. With 5 bases removed from V and 3 bases from J, the gap between germline ends came to 20 bases. The CDR3 has 16 amino acids. The CDR3 loop is CASSAHGGQGVYEQYF. In DNA form, the CDR3 reads TGTGCCAGCTCAGCCCACGGAGGGCAGGGGGTCTACGAGCAGTACTTC.

This chain uses TRBV2 with TRBJ1-3, with 7 bases that match TRBD1. V gave up 7 bases and J gave up 0 bases; unmatched junction bases: 6. Germline V gives CDR1 SNHLY, CDR2 FYNNEI. CDR3 length equals 15 residues. Written as DNA, the CDR3 is TGTGCCAGCAAATCGGGACAGTTCTCTGGAAACACCATATATTTT. Amino acids: CASKSGQFSGNTIYF.

This clone is a singleton in its sample. The chain employs TRBV23-1 and TRBJ1-1; tentatively, D is TRBD1 (6 bases). TRBV23-1 has ORF status, its function being uncertain. V was cut by 6 bases and J by 8 bases, with 19 bases left in between. This CDR3 is 14 amino acids long. CDR3 sequence (DNA): TGCGCCAGCAGCTCCCCGGGGACACCCCCCGAAGCTTTCTTT. It specifies CASSSPGTPPEAFF.

The V and J genes are TRBV29-1 and TRBJ1-1; TRBD1 might be the D (5 bases). The CDR3 runs 13 residues. The V and J ends lost 3 bases and 1 base respectively, with 9 bases between them. CDR1 is SQVTM and CDR2 is ANQGSEA in the germline V gene. The chain's CDR3 is CSVDSQGNTEAFF. The CDR3 DNA reads as TGCAGCGTTGATTCCCAGGGGAACACTGAAGCTTTCTTT.

This clone appeared a single time. V gene TRBV19 combines with J gene TRBJ2-1; TRBD2 matches at 9 bases. Trimming at V came to 4 bases and at J to 16 bases, leaving 8 bases not matched to a gene. CDR1 is LNHDA, CDR2 SQIVND, per germline (reference sequence). The CDR3 is 12 amino acids. The CDR3, as DNA: TGTGCCAGTAGTACGCGGGGGGGCTCTTTATTCTTC. Amino acid sequence: CASSTRGGSLFF.